Shown below are 23 T cell receptor beta chains from a single sample sequenced in a study of T-cell memory formation after mild COVID-19. TCRdb used MiXCR to reprocess the 5' RACE reads, holding one entry per CDR3 protein. This table holds nearly 110,000 distinct CDR3 sequences, roughly an eighth found once. The sample taken for sequencing was PBMCs or a T cell subset sorted from them (not recorded which). Source of these receptors: an adult woman who had mild COVID-19 (a few samples of this study predate the infection). Cell type and time point are not known.

This chain joins TRBV29-1 and TRBJ2-5, with 10 positions matching TRBD1. The CDR3 covers 16 residues. CDR1 is SQVTM, CDR2 ANQGSEA, per germline. Losses at the gene ends were 3 bases for V and 4 bases for J; bases not matched to a gene: 11. CDR3 bases: TGCAGCGTTGACGGGACAGGGGACAAGAGTGGAGAGACCCAGTACTTC. Translating gives CSVDGTGDKSGETQYF. Variable domain in full (rest from reference TRBV29-1 and TRBJ2-5): SAVISQKPSRDICQRGTSLTIQCQVDSQVTMMFWYRQQPGQSLTLIATANQGSEATYESGFVIDKFPISRPNLTFSTLTVSNMSPEDSSIYLCSVDGTGDKSGETQYFGPGTRLLVL.

This clonotype was detected many times. V and J are TRBV2 and TRBJ2-5, with D possibly matching TRBD1 (6 bases). The CDR3 covers 15 residues. Germline CDR1 reads SNHLY; CDR2 reads FYNNEI. Trimming took off 3 bases at V and 2 bases at J, with 13 bases between the two ends. The DNA for the CDR3 is TGTGCCAGCAGTGAGGACCGGACAGTGCAAGAGACCCAGTACTTC. Residues: CASSEDRTVQETQYF.

The table lists this clonotype with a few counts. V is TRBV7-9 and J is TRBJ1-1; D is unclear. V was pared by 4 bases and J by 5 bases, with 8 bases between. CDR1 is SEHNR, CDR2 FQNEAQ, per germline (reference sequence). This CDR3 region has 12 residues. The CDR3: CASSSQVTEAFF. CDR3 in DNA: TGTGCCAGCAGCTCCCAAGTAACTGAAGCTTTCTTT. The complete variable domain, with remaining parts taken from reference TRBV7-9 and TRBJ1-1, reads DTGVSQNPRHKITKRGQNVTFRCDPISEHNRLYWYRQTLGQGPEFLTYFQNEAQLEKSRLLSDRFSAERPKGSFSTLEIQRTEQGDSAMYLCASSSQVTEAFFGQGTRLTVV.

This clonotype was counted at least ten times. The chain employs TRBV7-8 and TRBJ2-5; maybe TRBD2 (5 bases). This CDR3 spans 15 amino acids. The germline V gene has CDR1 SGHVS and CDR2 FQNEAQ. V dropped 3 bases and J dropped 0 bases, with 11 bases sitting between them. CDR3 sequence: CASSFLGGYQETQYF. The CDR3 DNA sequence: TGTGCCAGCAGCTTCCTTGGCGGGTACCAAGAGACCCAGTACTTC. The full variable domain, in which reference TRBV7-8 and TRBJ2-5 provide the parts outside the CDR3, is GAGVSQSPRYKVAKRGQDVALRCDPISGHVSLFWYQQALGQGPEFLTYFQNEAQLDKSGLPSDRFFAERPEGSVSTLKIQRTQQEDSAVYLCASSFLGGYQETQYFGPGTRLLVL.

This clonotype was recorded a few times. J is TRBJ2-1 and V is TRBV9, with a weak D call TRBD1 (6 bases). CDR3 length: 17 amino acids. V lost 0 bases and J lost 5, with 18 bases in between. In germline, CDR1 is SGDLS, CDR2 YYNGEE. The CDR3 loop reads CASSVEVGQTLNNEQFF. The CDR3 coding sequence is TGTGCCAGCAGCGTAGAAGTCGGACAGACCCTGAACAATGAGCAGTTCTTC.

This chain links TRBV27 with TRBJ2-3; D tentatively reads TRBD1 or TRBD2 (6 bases each). V was cut by 2 bases and J by 5 bases, with 17 bases left in between. The CDR3 runs to 16 residues. Per germline, CDR1 MNHEY and CDR2 SMNVEV (reference sequence). The chain's CDR3 is CASSLVRAGGGDTQYF. Here the CDR3 DNA reads TGTGCCAGCAGTTTAGTCAGGGCCGGAGGGGGAGATACGCAGTATTTT.

This clonotype has at least ten counts. V gene TRBV9 combines with J gene TRBJ1-6; D may be TRBD1 (6 bases). The CDR3 is 16 amino acids. Deletions cut 3 bases from V and 0 bases from J, with 10 bases between. Germline CDR1 SGDLS, CDR2 YYNGEE. CDR3 protein: CASSDGGSSYNSPLHF. For the CDR3, the DNA is TGTGCCAGCAGCGACGGGGGCAGCTCCTATAATTCACCCCTCCACTTT. The variable domain in full, completed from reference TRBV9 and TRBJ1-6, reads DSGVTQTPKHLITATGQRVTLRCSPRSGDLSVYWYQQSLDQGLQFLIQYYNGEERAKGNILERFSAQQFPDLHSELNLSSLELGDSALYFCASSDGGSSYNSPLHFGNGTRLTVT.

The sample holds a few counts of this clonotype. The chain has TRBV20-1 and TRBJ1-3; 7 nucleotides match TRBD1. The junction had 3 bases not matched to a gene; V was cut back by 4 bases and J by 0 bases. The CDR3 totals 14 residues. CDR1 and CDR2 from the germline V gene are DFQATT and SNEGSKA (reference sequence). CDR3 sequence: CSATTGFSGNTIYF. The CDR3 nucleotides are TGCAGTGCTACGACAGGGTTCTCTGGAAACACCATATATTTT.

The V gene is TRBV4-1, the J gene TRBJ1-2; D remains ambiguous. The germline V gene has CDR1 MGHRA and CDR2 YSYEKL. V lost 4 bases, J lost 5 bases, and 14 bases lay in between. CDR3 length equals 14 residues. CDR3 sequence: CASSPKEMLYGYTF. The DNA for the CDR3 is TGCGCCAGCAGCCCGAAGGAGATGCTTTATGGCTACACCTTC.

The chain carries TRBV5-6 and TRBJ1-3, with no clear D. CDR3 length: 13 residues. The germline CDR1 and CDR2 sequences are SGHDT and YYEEEE. V lost 4 bases, J lost 15 bases, and 20 bases lay in between. The CDR3 bases are TGTGCCAGCAGCGCCGCGCCGGGAGCCAATCAATATTTT. This encodes CASSAAPGANQYF.

This clonotype was seen a handful of times. This chain uses TRBV5-1 with TRBJ2-7; the D gene could be TRBD1 or TRBD2 (5 bases each). Germline V gene lookup returns CDR1 SGHRS and CDR2 YFSETQ. The CDR3 extends over 13 amino acids. The ends were cut back, 4 bases at V and 3 bases at J, with 11 bases in the middle. The CDR3 region is CASSLGDGYEQYF. CDR3 sequence (DNA): TGCGCCAGCAGCCTCGGGGACGGCTACGAGCAGTACTTC. The full variable domain, in which reference TRBV5-1 and TRBJ2-7 provide the parts outside the CDR3, is KAGVTQTPRYLIKTRGQQVTLSCSPISGHRSVSWYQQTPGQGLQFLFEYFSETQRNKGNFPGRFSGRQFSNSRSEMNVSTLELGDSALYLCASSLGDGYEQYFGPGTRLTVT.

Comment on this clonotype: With a much larger clone just one base away, this may be a read error. The CDR3 sequence is CATSEGGTGYYEQYF. In DNA, the CDR3 is TGTGCCACCAGCGAGGGGGGGACAGGGTACTACGAGCAGTACTTC. V and J are TRBV15 and TRBJ2-7, with 9 bases aligning to TRBD1. The CDR3 runs 15 residues. The germline gives CDR1 LNHNV, CDR2 YYDKDF (reference sequence). Losses at the gene ends were 5 bases for V and 3 bases for J; bases not matched to a gene: 8.

This clonotype occurred a few times. This chain uses TRBV29-1 with TRBJ2-7; the match to TRBD2 covers 7 bases. J lost 2 bases, V lost 6 bases, and 4 bases had no gene match. Germline assignment: CDR1 SQVTM and CDR2 ANQGSEA. This CDR3 is 12 amino acids long. The CDR3 region is CSVGAGTYEQYF. CDR3 coding DNA: TGCAGCGTGGGAGCGGGAACCTACGAGCAGTACTTC.

The rearrangement joins TRBV29-1 to TRBJ2-1, with D hard to call. The length of the CDR3 is 15 residues. Germline V CDR1 and CDR2: SQVTM, ANQGSEA. Trimming pared 6 bases from V and 0 bases from J, leaving 15 bases between. CDR3 loop: CSVSPNRRSYNEQFF. CDR3 coding DNA: TGCAGCGTATCACCCAACCGTCGCTCCTACAATGAGCAGTTCTTC.

This clonotype has just one count. CDR3 coding DNA: TGTGCCAGCAGCCCCCCTAGTTGGTCTGAGGGGGGCGAGCAGTACTTC. This translates into CASSPPSWSEGGEQYF. The chain employs TRBV13 and TRBJ2-7, with D perhaps TRBD1 or TRBD2 (6 bases each). CDR1 and CDR2 (germline): PRHDT, FYEKMQ (reference sequence). Trimming removed 5 bases from V and 6 bases from J, with 23 bases in between. The CDR3 has 16 amino acids.

This clonotype was seen a few times. The rearrangement joins TRBV29-1 to TRBJ2-7; 9 nucleotides line up with TRBD2. From germline, CDR1 is SQVTM and CDR2 ANQGSEA. This CDR3 contains 14 residues. V dropped 1 base and J dropped 1; count of bases not matched to a gene: 2. CDR3 loop: CSVEVLAGSYEQYF. CDR3 bases: TGCAGCGTTGAAGTACTAGCGGGTTCCTACGAGCAGTACTTC.

The genes are TRBV6-5 and TRBJ2-1; possibly TRBD2 for D (5 bases). Trimming shortened V by 2 bases and J by 4 bases, and 18 bases separated the two germline ends. The V gene's germline CDR1 is MNHEY and CDR2 SVGAGI. The CDR3 runs 17 residues. In nucleotides, the CDR3 is TGTGCCAGCAGTTACGGCTACCTGGCTCGGGGATACAATGAGCAGTTCTTC. Its protein product is CASSYGYLARGYNEQFF.

V gene TRBV20-1 combines with J gene TRBJ2-7, with a weak D call TRBD2 (5 bases). Germline loops: CDR1 DFQATT, CDR2 SNEGSKA (reference sequence). Trimming shortened V by 1 base and J by 7 bases, and 14 bases separated the two germline ends. The CDR3 sequence is 13 residues long. The CDR3 is CSARARIAREQYF. The CDR3 DNA reads as TGCAGTGCTAGAGCCCGTATAGCGCGAGAGCAGTACTTC.

This clonotype was seen ten or more times. V and J are TRBV29-1 and TRBJ2-1, with 7 bases identical to TRBD1. This CDR3 is built from 14 residues. After removal of 2 bases from V and 4 bases from J, the junction contained 5 bases not matched to a gene. Germline V CDR1 and CDR2: SQVTM, ANQGSEA. The CDR3 here is CSVETGAKYNEQFF. The CDR3 DNA follows: TGCAGCGTTGAAACAGGGGCAAAGTACAATGAGCAGTTCTTC.

V and J are TRBV6-2 or TRBV6-3 and TRBJ2-2; D may be TRBD2 (5 bases). The CDR3 runs to 16 residues. V was trimmed by 4 bases and J by 6 bases, leaving 18 bases between them. Germline V gives CDR1 MNHEY, CDR2 SVGEGT. The CDR3 nucleotides are TGTGCCAGCAGTTTCCGGACCTTCCCGGGGTCCGGGGAGCTGTTTTTT. Translation: CASSFRTFPGSGELFF.

This clonotype was observed a few times. The CDR3 nucleotides read TGTGCCAGCAGCCCCTCGGGGGGTATTTATGAGCAGTTCTTC. Protein sequence: CASSPSGGIYEQFF. The chain has TRBV9 and TRBJ2-1; 7 nucleotides agree with TRBD2. J was trimmed by 8 bases and V by 4 bases; bases with no gene match: 9. Germline CDR1 and CDR2: SGDLS and YYNGEE. This CDR3 contains 14 residues.

The genes are TRBV11-2 and TRBJ2-7; D possibly corresponds to TRBD1 (6 bases). The CDR3 contains 17 residues. From germline, CDR1 is SGHAT and CDR2 FQNNGV. Trimming stripped 0 bases from V and 4 bases from J, with 19 bases between. This CDR3 is CASSLDQGQGFGYEQYF. For the CDR3, the DNA is TGTGCCAGCAGCTTAGATCAGGGGCAGGGGTTCGGGTACGAGCAGTACTTC.

This clonotype was counted a few times. This rearrangement joins TRBV21-1 to TRBJ1-5; TRBD1 is the table's D call, not checked against the DNA. TRBV21-1 is a known pseudogene. The CDR3 spans 15 residues. In nucleotides, the CDR3 is TGTGCCAGCAGCAAGACAGAAGCCAGCAATCAGCCCCAGCATTTT. It yields the protein CASSKTEASNQPQHF.